The present entry profiles one T cell receptor beta chain with its context. The J segment lost 6 bases and the V segment lost 5 bases, leaving 10 bases of the junction unmatched. Germline CDR1 reads SGHTA; CDR2 reads FQGNSA. CDR3 length: 16 residues. This entry comes from a study of T cell clonotyping in hematopoietic cell transplantation. Sequencing used immunoSEQ multiplex PCR; TCRdb keeps in-frame clones, though not all of them. The table lists 14,000 or so clones, roughly 94% of them singletons. The source is a male patient aged 55 to 70 who had an allogeneic stem cell transplant from an unrelated donor, so the T cells may come from the graft donor. Some clones in this sample may be carry-over from other donors' samples. Sequences were derived from PBMCs, sampled 30 days after allogeneic stem cell transplant. The V call is TRBV7-2, the J call TRBJ1-4, with 9 bases that match TRBD1. The CDR3 DNA reads TGTGCCAGCAGCCCTGGCTCCGGGACAGGGTATGAAAAACTGTTTTTT. Translated: CASSPGSGTGYEKLFF.